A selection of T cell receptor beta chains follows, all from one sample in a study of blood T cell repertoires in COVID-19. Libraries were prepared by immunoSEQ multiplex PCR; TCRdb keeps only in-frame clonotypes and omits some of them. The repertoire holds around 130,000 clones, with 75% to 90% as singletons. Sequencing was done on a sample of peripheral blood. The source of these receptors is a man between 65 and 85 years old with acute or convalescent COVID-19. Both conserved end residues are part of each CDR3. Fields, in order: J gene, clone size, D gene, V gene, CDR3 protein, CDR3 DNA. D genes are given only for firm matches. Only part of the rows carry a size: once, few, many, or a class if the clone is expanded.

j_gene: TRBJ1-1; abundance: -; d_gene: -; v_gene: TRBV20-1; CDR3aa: CSAAGPVFAFF; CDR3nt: TGCAGTGCCGCAGGCCCAGTTTTCGCTTTCTTT
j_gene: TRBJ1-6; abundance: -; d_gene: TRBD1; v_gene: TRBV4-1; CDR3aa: CASSHLGTGDPPLHF; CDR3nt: TGCGCCAGCAGCCATCTTGGGACAGGGGATCCACCCCTCCACTTT
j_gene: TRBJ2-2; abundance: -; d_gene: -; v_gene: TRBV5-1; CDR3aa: CASTHRVANTGELFF; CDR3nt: TGCGCCAGCACCCACAGGGTCGCGAACACCGGGGAGCTGTTTTTT
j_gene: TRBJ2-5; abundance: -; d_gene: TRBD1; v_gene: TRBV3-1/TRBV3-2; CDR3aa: CASSPFGQGQETQYF; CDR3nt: TGTGCCAGCAGCCCCTTCGGACAGGGCCAAGAGACCCAGTACTTC
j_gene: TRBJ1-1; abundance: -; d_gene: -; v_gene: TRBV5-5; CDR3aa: CASNKEGASPEAFF; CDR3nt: TGTGCCAGCAACAAAGAGGGTGCCTCCCCTGAAGCTTTCTTT
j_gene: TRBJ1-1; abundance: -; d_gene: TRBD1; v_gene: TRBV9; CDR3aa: CASTPGTGGTEAFF; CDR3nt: TGTGCCAGCACTCCCGGGACAGGTGGGACTGAAGCTTTCTTT
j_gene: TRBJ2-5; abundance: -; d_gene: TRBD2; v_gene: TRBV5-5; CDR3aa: CASSQGLAGSWETQYF; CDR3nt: TGTGCCAGCAGCCAAGGACTAGCGGGGTCTTGGGAGACCCAGTACTTC
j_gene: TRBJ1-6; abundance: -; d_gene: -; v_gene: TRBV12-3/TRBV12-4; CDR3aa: CASSFRSSPLHF; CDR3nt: TGTGCCAGCAGTTTTCGGTCTTCACCCCTCCACTTT
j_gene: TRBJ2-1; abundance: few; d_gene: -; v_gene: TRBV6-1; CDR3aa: CASSELMGGDYNEQFF; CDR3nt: TGTGCCAGCAGTGAACTGATGGGCGGGGATTACAATGAGCAGTTCTTC
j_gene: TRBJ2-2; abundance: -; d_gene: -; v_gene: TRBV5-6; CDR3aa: CASSLGGLGNTGELFF; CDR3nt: TGTGCCAGCAGCTTAGGGGGTTTAGGGAACACCGGGGAGCTGTTTTTT
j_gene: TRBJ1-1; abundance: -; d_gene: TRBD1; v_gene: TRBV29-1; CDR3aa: CSVGTAPEAFF; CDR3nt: TGCAGCGTGGGGACAGCCCCAGAAGCTTTCTTT
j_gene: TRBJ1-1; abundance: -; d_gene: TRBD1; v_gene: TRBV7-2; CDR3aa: CASSSIGQGKSAFF; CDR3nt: TGTGCCAGCAGCTCGATAGGACAGGGGAAAAGTGCTTTCTTT